A selection of T cell receptor beta chains follows, all from one sample in a study of shared clonotypes between healthy human individuals. TCRdb's table, derived via immunoSEQ multiplex PCR, lists solely in-frame clones and lacks some. Counted here are about 980,000 clones, around three quarters occurring once; the ten biggest clones make up approximately 1.5%. Source material: memory CD4+ T cells sorted from blood. The receptors here all came from a young man in good health. Both conserved end residues are part of each CDR3. D genes are given only for firm matches. Size tells how often a clone was seen (once, few, many) or the class of an expanded clone, and some rows leave it out.

NA NA TRBJ2-2 TRBV19 TGTGCCAGTGGGAAGGGGAAGAACACCGGGGAGCTGTTTTTT CASGKGKNTGELFF
NA NA TRBJ2-1 TRBV6-6 TGTGCCAGCAGTTACTCGGGGCCAAATGAGCAGTTCTTC CASSYSGPNEQFF
TRBD1 NA TRBJ2-5 TRBV7-2 TGTGCCAGCAGCCGACAGGGGGCGGAAGAGCAGTACTTC CASSRQGAEEQYF
NA NA TRBJ2-2 TRBV7-2 TGTGCCAGCAGCTTAGGTGGGACTCGAAACGGGGAGCTGTTTTTT CASSLGGTRNGELFF
NA NA TRBJ1-4 TRBV28 TGTGCCAGCAGTTCGCCTCTTACCGGGTATAATGAAAAACTGTTTTTT CASSSPLTGYNEKLFF
NA NA TRBJ1-5 TRBV10-1 TGCGCCAGCAGTCCTGGGGGGGACAACAATCAGCCCCAGCATTTT CASSPGGDNNQPQHF
TRBD2 NA TRBJ2-7 TRBV6-1 TGTGCCAGCAGTGGTGCTAGCGGGAGAGGGGCCTACGAGCAGTACTTC CASSGASGRGAYEQYF
TRBD1 NA TRBJ2-3 TRBV27 TGTGCCAGCGGGGGACAGGGTATAGCAGATACGCAGTATTTT CASGGQGIADTQYF
TRBD1 NA TRBJ2-7 TRBV28 TGTGCCAGCACCCGGACAGGGTGGGGTTACGAGCAGTACTTC CASTRTGWGYEQYF
NA once TRBJ2-5 TRBV9 TGTGCCAGCAGCGTAGGGGCCGGGCAAGAGACCCAGTACTTC CASSVGAGQETQYF
NA NA TRBJ1-2 TRBV11-2 TGTGCCACCGCGAACGGCCTGGATGGCTACACCTTC CATANGLDGYTF
NA NA TRBJ2-5 TRBV19 TGTGCCAGTAGTATAGCCTCCCCCAGGGCGGGAGAGACCCAGTACTTC CASSIASPRAGETQYF
TRBD2 NA TRBJ2-5 TRBV9 TGTGCCAGCAGCGTAGCGGGGGGGCCTCTAGAGACCCAGTACTTC CASSVAGGPLETQYF